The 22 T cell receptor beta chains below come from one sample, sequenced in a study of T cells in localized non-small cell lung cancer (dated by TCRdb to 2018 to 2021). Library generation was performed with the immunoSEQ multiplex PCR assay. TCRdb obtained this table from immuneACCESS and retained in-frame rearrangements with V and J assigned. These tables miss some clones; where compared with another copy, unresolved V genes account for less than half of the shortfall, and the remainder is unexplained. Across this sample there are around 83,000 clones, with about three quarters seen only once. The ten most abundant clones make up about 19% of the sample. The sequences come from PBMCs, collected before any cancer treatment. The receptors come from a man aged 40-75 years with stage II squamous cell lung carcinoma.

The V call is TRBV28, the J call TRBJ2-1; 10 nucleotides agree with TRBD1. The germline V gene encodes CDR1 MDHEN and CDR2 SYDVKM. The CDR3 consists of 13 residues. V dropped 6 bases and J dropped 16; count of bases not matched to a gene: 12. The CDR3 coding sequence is TGTGCCAGCAGAGATAACCCCGGGACAGGGGAATTCTTC. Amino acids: CASRDNPGTGEFF. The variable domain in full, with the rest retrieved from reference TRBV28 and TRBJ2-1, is DVKVTQSSRYLVKRTGEKVFLECVQDMDHENMFWYRQDPGLGLRLIYFSYDVKMKEKGDIPEGYSVSREKKERFSLILESASTNQTSMYLCASRDNPGTGEFFGPGTRLTVL.

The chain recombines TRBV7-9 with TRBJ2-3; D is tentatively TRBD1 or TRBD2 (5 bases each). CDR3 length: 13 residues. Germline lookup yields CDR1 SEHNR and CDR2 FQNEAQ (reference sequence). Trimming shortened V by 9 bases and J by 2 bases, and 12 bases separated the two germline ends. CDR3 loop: CASEGRSTDTQYF. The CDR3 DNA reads TGTGCCAGTGAGGGGCGATCCACAGATACGCAGTATTTT.

In DNA form, the CDR3 reads TGTGCCAGCAGCCAAGACTTCCGGGACAGGGGGCATCGCTCTGGGGCCAACGTCCTGACTTTC. It codes for CASSQDFRDRGHRSGANVLTF. This chain links TRBV4-2 with TRBJ2-6; 12 bases line up with TRBD1. The CDR3 contains 21 residues. The germline V gene has CDR1 LGHNA and CDR2 YNFKEQ. The J segment lost 0 bases and the V segment lost 0 bases, leaving 9 bases of the junction unmatched.

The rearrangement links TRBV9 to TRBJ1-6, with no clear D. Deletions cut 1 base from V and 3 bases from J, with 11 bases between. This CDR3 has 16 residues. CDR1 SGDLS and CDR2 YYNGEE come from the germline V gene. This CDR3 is CASSVSSVGYNSPLHF. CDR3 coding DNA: TGTGCCAGCAGCGTATCATCCGTAGGCTATAATTCACCCCTCCACTTT. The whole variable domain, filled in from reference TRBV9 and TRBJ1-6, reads DSGVTQTPKHLITATGQRVTLRCSPRSGDLSVYWYQQSLDQGLQFLIQYYNGEERAKGNILERFSAQQFPDLHSELNLSSLELGDSALYFCASSVSSVGYNSPLHFGNGTRLTVT.

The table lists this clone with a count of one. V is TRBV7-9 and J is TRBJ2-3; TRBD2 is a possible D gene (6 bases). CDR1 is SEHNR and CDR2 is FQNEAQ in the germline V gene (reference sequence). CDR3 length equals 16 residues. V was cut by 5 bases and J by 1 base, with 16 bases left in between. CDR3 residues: CASSPAERAGTDTQYF. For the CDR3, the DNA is TGTGCCAGCAGCCCCGCCGAGCGGGCGGGCACAGATACGCAGTATTTT. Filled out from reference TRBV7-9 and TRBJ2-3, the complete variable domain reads DTGVSQNPRHKITKRGQNVTFRCDPISEHNRLYWYRQTLGQGPEFLTYFQNEAQLEKSRLLSDRFSAERPKGSFSTLEIQRTEQGDSAMYLCASSPAERAGTDTQYFGPGTRLTVL.

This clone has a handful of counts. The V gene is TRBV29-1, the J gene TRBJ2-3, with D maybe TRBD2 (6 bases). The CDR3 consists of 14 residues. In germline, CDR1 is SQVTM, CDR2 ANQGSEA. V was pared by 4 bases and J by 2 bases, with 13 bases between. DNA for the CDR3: TGCAGCGTTGGAGGACGGACTAACACAGATACGCAGTATTTT. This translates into CSVGGRTNTDTQYF.

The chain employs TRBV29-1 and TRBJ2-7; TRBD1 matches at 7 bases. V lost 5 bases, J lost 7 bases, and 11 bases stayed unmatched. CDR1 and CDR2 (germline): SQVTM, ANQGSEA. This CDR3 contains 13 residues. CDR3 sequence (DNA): TGCAGCGTTCAGACAGGGCGGGTGAGGGAGCAGTACTTC. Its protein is CSVQTGRVREQYF.

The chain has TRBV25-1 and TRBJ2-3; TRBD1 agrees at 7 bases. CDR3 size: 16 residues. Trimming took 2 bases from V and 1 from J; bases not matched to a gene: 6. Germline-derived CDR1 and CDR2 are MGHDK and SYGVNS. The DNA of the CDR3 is TGTGCCAGCAGTGAAGATAGGGGACAGCGCACAGATACGCAGTATTTT. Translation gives CASSEDRGQRTDTQYF.

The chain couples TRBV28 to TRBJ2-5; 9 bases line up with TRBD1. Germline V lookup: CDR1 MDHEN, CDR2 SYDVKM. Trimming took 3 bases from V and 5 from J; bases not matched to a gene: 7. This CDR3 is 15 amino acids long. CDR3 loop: CASSFSGTGRETQYF. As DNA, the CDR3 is TGTGCCAGCAGTTTCTCCGGGACAGGGCGCGAGACCCAGTACTTC. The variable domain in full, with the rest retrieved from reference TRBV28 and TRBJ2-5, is DVKVTQSSRYLVKRTGEKVFLECVQDMDHENMFWYRQDPGLGLRLIYFSYDVKMKEKGDIPEGYSVSREKKERFSLILESASTNQTSMYLCASSFSGTGRETQYFGPGTRLLVL.

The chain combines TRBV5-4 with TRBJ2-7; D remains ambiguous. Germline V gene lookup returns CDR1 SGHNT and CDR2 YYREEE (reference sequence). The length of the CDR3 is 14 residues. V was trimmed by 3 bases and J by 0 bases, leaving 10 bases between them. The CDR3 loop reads CASSSAGSSYEQYF. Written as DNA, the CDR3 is TGTGCCAGCAGCTCGGCAGGAAGCTCCTACGAGCAGTACTTC.

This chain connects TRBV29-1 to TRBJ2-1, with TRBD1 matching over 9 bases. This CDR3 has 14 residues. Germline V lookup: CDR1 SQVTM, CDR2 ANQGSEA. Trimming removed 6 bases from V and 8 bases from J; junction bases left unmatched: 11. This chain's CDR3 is CSVLGQQGADEQFF. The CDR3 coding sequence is TGCAGCGTCCTGGGCCAACAGGGGGCTGATGAGCAGTTCTTC.

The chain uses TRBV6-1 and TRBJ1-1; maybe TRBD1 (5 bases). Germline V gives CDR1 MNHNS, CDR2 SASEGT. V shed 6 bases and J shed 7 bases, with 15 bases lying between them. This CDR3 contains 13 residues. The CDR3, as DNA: TGTGCCAGCAGCCGCTCCCCGGGACGTGAAGCTTTCTTT. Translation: CASSRSPGREAFF.

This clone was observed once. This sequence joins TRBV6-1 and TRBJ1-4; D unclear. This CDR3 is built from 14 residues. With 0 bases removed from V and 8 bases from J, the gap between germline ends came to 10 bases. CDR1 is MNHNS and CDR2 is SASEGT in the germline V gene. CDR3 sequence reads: CASSEAPAQEKLFF. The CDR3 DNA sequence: TGTGCCAGCAGTGAAGCGCCGGCTCAGGAAAAACTGTTTTTT.

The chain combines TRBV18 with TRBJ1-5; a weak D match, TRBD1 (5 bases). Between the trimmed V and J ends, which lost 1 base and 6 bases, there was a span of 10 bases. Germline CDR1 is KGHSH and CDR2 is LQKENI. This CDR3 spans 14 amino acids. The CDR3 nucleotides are TGTGCCAGCTCACCACAGGGGCCCGGTCAGCCCCAGCATTTT. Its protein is CASSPQGPGQPQHF.

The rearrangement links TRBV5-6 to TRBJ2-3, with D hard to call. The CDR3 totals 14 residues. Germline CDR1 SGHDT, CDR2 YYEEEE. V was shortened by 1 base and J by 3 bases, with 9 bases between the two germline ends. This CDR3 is CASSLIWETDTQYF. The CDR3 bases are TGTGCCAGCAGCTTGATTTGGGAAACAGATACGCAGTATTTT.

The CDR3 is CASSARGHEQFF. CDR3 DNA: TGTGCCAGCAGCGCCAGGGGTCATGAGCAGTTCTTC. This chain links TRBV7-2 with TRBJ2-1, with D tentatively TRBD1 (6 bases). The ends were cut back, 5 bases at V and 8 bases at J, with 10 bases in the middle. This CDR3 has 12 residues. Germline V lookup: CDR1 SGHTA, CDR2 FQGNSA.

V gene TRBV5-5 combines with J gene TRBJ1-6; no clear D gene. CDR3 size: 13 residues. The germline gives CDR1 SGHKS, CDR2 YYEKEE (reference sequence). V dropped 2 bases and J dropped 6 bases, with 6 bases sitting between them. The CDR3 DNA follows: TGTGCCAGCAGCTTACACGCTAATTCACCCCTCCACTTT. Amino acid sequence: CASSLHANSPLHF.

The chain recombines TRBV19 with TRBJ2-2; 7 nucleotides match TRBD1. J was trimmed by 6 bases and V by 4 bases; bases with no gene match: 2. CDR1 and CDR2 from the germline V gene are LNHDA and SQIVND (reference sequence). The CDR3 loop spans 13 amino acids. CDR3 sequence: CASSTTGAGELFF. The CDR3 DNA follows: TGTGCCAGTAGTACCACAGGGGCCGGGGAGCTGTTTTTT. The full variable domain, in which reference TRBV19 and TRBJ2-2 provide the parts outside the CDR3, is DGGITQSPKYLFRKEGQNVTLSCEQNLNHDAMYWYRQDPGQGLRLIYYSQIVNDFQKGDIAEGYSVSREKKESFPLTVTSAQKNPTAFYLCASSTTGAGELFFGEGSRLTVL.

CDR3 protein: CAWSFPGRNEKLFF. CDR3 nucleotides: TGTGCCTGGAGCTTTCCCGGACGAAATGAAAAACTGTTTTTT. This chain links TRBV30 with TRBJ1-4; the D is unclear. V was cut by 3 bases and J by 5 bases, with 13 bases left in between. There are 14 residues in the CDR3. CDR1 and CDR2 from the germline V gene are GTSNPN and SVGIG (reference sequence).

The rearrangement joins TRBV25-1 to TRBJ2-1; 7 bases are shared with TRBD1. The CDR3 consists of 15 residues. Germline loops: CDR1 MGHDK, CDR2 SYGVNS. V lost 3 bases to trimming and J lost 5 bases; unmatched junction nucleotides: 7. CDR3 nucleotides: TGTGCCAGCAGTGACTTATCGGACAGGAACAATGAGCAGTTCTTC. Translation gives CASSDLSDRNNEQFF. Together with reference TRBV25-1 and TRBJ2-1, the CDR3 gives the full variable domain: EADIYQTPRYLVIGTGKKITLECSQTMGHDKMYWYQQDPGMELHLIHYSYGVNSTEKGDLSSESTVSRIRTEHFPLTLESARPSHTSQYLCASSDLSDRNNEQFFGPGTRLTVL.

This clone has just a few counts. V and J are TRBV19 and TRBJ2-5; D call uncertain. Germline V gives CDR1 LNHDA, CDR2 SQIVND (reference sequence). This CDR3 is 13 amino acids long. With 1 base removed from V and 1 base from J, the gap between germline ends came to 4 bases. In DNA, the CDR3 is TGTGCCAGTAGTATAGCGGCCCAAGAGACCCAGTACTTC. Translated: CASSIAAQETQYF.

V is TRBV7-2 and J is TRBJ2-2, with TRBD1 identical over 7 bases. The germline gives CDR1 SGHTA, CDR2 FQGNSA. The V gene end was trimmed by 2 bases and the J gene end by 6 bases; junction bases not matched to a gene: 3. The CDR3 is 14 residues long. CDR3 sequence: CASSLNTGAGELFF. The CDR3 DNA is TGTGCCAGCAGCTTAAATACAGGGGCCGGGGAGCTGTTTTTT.